Listed here are 10 T cell receptor beta chains from one sample, sequenced in a study of blood T cell repertoires in COVID-19. TCRdb keeps only in-frame clones here, not all; method: immunoSEQ multiplex PCR. The sample includes some 350,000 clones, around 91% seen only once; the top ten take around 6.3%. The sequenced sample was peripheral blood. The source of these receptors is a man younger than 30 with active or convalescent COVID-19.

The chain recombines TRBV3-1 (or the pseudogene TRBV3-2) with TRBJ2-1; no reliable D call. The CDR3 is 16 amino acids. Trimming took 1 base from V and 5 from J, leaving 15 bases between them. Germline V lookup: CDR1 LGHDT, CDR2 YNNKEL (reference sequence). This chain's CDR3 is CASSQAYSLLDNEQFF. The CDR3 bases are TGTGCCAGCAGCCAAGCTTACAGCCTGCTGGACAATGAGCAGTTCTTC.

The rearrangement joins TRBV4-2 to TRBJ2-1; 9 bases align to TRBD1. The germline gives CDR1 LGHNA, CDR2 YNFKEQ. V gave up 2 bases and J gave up 4 bases; unmatched junction bases: 6. The length of the CDR3 is 16 residues. CDR3 sequence: CASSQKRTGVYNEQFF. The CDR3 DNA reads TGTGCCAGCAGCCAAAAACGGACAGGGGTTTACAATGAGCAGTTCTTC.

As concerns this clone: This specimen includes other DNA sequences encoding the same CDR3. This sequence joins TRBV7-3 and TRBJ2-1; D gene unclear. Trimming pared 4 bases from V and 0 bases from J, leaving 4 bases between. The germline CDR1 and CDR2 sequences are SGHTA and FQGTGA. The CDR3 runs 13 residues. CDR3 in DNA: TGTGCCAGCAGCTCCAGCTCCTACAATGAGCAGTTCTTC. Translation: CASSSSSYNEQFF.

The chain employs TRBV4-3 and TRBJ2-1; 9 bases map to TRBD2. The ends lost 5 bases at V and 7 bases at J; junction bases unmatched: 9. Germline assignment: CDR1 LGHNA and CDR2 YSLEER. The CDR3 covers 15 residues. As DNA, the CDR3 is TGCGCCAGCAGCGAGGGCAGCGGGAGGCTGAATGAGCAGTTCTTC. It specifies CASSEGSGRLNEQFF.

The gene calls are TRBV27 and TRBJ1-1; 7 bases match TRBD1. This CDR3 has 15 amino acids. The germline V gene has CDR1 MNHEY and CDR2 SMNVEV (reference sequence). V lost 5 bases to trimming and J lost 4 bases; unmatched junction nucleotides: 10. CDR3 in amino acids: CASSTNRQGGTEAFF. CDR3 coding DNA: TGTGCCAGCAGTACCAACCGGCAGGGGGGCACTGAAGCTTTCTTT.

The V call is TRBV4-3, the J call TRBJ1-5; the D is unclear. The V end was cut by 0 bases, the J end by 6 bases, with 6 bases between. This CDR3 spans 13 amino acids. Germline-derived CDR1 and CDR2 are LGHNA and YSLEER. CDR3 in amino acids: CASSQDESQPQHF. CDR3 sequence (DNA): TGCGCCAGCAGCCAAGATGAGAGTCAGCCCCAGCATTTT.

The CDR3 is CASSTLDRAREQYF. The CDR3 nucleotides read TGTGCCAGCAGTACCCTCGACAGGGCCCGCGAGCAGTACTTC. The chain combines TRBV6-2 or TRBV6-3 with TRBJ2-7; 7 nucleotides agree with TRBD1. Unmatched junction bases numbered 10, after V lost 5 bases and J lost 6 bases. Germline V gene lookup returns CDR1 MNHEY and CDR2 SVGEGT. The length of the CDR3 is 14 residues.

This clone was observed many times. The V and J genes are TRBV24-1 and TRBJ1-5; D is ambiguous. The length of the CDR3 is 12 residues. From germline, CDR1 is KGHDR and CDR2 SFDVKD. V was cut by 3 bases and J by 4 bases, with 3 bases left in between. In nucleotides, the CDR3 is TGTGCCACCAGTGATCCGAATCAGCCCCAGCATTTT. Protein product: CATSDPNQPQHF.

The genes are TRBV29-1 and TRBJ2-7; tentatively, D is TRBD2 (6 bases). Germline V lookup: CDR1 SQVTM, CDR2 ANQGSEA. V gave up 0 bases and J gave up 2 bases, with 17 bases separating them. There are 16 residues in the CDR3. For the CDR3, the DNA is TGCAGCGTTGAAGATCTCGGAGGGAAAGGTCCCTACGAGCAGTACTTC. Amino acids: CSVEDLGGKGPYEQYF.

The chain has TRBV29-1 and TRBJ1-1; a weak D match, TRBD1 (5 bases). Trimming removed 4 bases from V and 1 base from J, with 10 bases in between. The CDR3 is made up of 13 amino acids. Per the germline V gene, CDR1 is SQVTM and CDR2 is ANQGSEA. CDR3 protein: CSVADGQNTEAFF. In DNA, the CDR3 is TGCAGCGTTGCCGACGGACAGAACACTGAAGCTTTCTTT.